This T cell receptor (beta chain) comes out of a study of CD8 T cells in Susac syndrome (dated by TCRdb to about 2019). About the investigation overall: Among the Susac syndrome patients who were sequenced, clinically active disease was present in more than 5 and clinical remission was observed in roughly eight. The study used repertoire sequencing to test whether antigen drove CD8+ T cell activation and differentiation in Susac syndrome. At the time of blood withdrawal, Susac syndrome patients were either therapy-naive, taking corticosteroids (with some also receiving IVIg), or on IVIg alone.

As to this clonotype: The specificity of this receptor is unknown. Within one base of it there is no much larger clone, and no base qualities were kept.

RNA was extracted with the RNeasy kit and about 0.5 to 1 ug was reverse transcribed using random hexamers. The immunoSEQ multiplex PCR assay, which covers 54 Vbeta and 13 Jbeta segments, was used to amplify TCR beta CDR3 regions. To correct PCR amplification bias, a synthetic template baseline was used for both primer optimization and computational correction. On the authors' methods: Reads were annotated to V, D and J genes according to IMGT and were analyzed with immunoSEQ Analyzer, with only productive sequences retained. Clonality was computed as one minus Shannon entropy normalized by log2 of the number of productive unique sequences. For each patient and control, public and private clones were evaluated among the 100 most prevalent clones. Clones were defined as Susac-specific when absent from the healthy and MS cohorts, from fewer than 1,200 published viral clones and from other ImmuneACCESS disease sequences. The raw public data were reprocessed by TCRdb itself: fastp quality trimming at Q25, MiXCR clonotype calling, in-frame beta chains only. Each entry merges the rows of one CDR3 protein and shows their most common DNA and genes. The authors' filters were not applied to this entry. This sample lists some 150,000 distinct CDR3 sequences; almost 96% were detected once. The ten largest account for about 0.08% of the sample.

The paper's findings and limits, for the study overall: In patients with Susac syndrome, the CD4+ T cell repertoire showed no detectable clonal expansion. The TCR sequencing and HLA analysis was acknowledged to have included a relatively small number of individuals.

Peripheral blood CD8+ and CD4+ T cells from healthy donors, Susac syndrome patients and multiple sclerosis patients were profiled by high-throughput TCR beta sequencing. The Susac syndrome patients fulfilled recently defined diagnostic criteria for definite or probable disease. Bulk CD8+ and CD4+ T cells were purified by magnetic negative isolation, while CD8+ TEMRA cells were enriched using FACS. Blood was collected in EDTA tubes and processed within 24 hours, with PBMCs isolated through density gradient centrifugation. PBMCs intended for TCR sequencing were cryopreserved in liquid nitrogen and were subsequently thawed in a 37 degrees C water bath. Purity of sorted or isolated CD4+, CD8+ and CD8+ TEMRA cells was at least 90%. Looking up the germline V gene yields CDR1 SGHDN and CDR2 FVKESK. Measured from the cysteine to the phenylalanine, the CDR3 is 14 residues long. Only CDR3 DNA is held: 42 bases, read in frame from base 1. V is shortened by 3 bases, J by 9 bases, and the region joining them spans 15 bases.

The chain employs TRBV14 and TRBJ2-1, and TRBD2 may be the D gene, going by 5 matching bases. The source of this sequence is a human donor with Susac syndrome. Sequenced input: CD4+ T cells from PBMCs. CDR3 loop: CASSHDEGFGEQFF. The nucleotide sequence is TGTGCCAGCAGCCATGACGAGGGTTTCGGTGAGCAGTTCTTC.